This T cell receptor beta chain was retrieved from a study of regulatory T cells in long-lasting Graves disease. Germline CDR1 is DFQATT and CDR2 is SNEGSKA (reference sequence). Trimming removed 3 bases at V and 3 bases at J, with 9 bases between. The CDR3 is made up of 13 amino acids. HTBI primers from iRepertoire and Arm-PCR of CDR3 regions yielded the TCR beta libraries. Source study methods: Identification of gene segments yielded around 63 TRBV and 14 to 15 TRBJ across samples. TCRdb fed the multiplex PCR reads into MiXCR, producing one record per CDR3 protein. The V and J calls and clone size are TCRdb's, not the authors'. The data hold 250,000 or so distinct CDR3 sequences, with roughly 21% observed a single time. The time point: newly diagnosed GD, antithyroid drugs for less than 3 months. PBMC RNA was the source of the TCR library. Many counts were recorded for this clonotype.

Specimen: peripheral blood mononuclear cells (PBMCs), collected at new diagnosis, from a patient treated with antithyroid drugs. The V call is TRBV20-1, the J call TRBJ2-1; a weak D match, TRBD1 (6 bases). The source of this sequence is a female donor with Graves disease. The CDR3 bases are TGCAGTGCTAGGGAGGACAGCTACAATGAGCAGTTCTTC. Residues: CSAREDSYNEQFF.